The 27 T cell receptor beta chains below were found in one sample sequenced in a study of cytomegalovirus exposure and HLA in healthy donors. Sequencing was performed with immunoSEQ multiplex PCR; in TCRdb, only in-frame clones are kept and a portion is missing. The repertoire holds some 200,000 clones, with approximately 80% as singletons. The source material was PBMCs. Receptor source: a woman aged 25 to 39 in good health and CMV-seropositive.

The CDR3 sequence is CASTRGPEAFF. Here the CDR3 DNA reads TGTGCCAGCACCAGGGGGCCTGAAGCTTTCTTT. This sequence joins TRBV27 and TRBJ1-1; TRBD1 aligns across 8 bases. CDR1 and CDR2 from the germline V gene are MNHEY and SMNVEV (reference sequence). V shed 7 bases and J 6 bases; nucleotides not matched to a gene: 1. CDR3 length: 11 residues.

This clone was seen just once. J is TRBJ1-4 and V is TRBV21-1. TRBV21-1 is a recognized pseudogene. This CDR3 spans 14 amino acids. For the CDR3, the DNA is TGTGCCAGCCTTTACGGGGATAGTAATGAAAAACTGTTTTTT. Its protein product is CASLYGDSNEKLFF.

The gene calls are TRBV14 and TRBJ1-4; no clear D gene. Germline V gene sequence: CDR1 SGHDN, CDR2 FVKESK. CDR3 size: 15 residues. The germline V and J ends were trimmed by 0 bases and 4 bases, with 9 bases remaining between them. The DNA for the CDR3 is TGTGCCAGCAGCCAAGAGATAGGGAGTAATGAAAAACTGTTTTTT. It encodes CASSQEIGSNEKLFF.

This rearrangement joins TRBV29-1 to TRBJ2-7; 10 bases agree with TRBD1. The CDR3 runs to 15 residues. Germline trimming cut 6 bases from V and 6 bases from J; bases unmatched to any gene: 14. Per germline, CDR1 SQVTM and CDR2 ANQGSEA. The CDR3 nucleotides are TGCAGCGTCGGCGCCCGGACAGGGGGGCTTGGCGAGCAGTACTTC. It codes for CSVGARTGGLGEQYF.

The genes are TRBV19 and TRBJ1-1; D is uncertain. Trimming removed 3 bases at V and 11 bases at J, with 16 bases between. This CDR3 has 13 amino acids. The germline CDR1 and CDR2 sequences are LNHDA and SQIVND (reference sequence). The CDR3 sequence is CASSIRSGSGAFF. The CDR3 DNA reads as TGTGCCAGTAGTATCAGGTCCGGATCTGGGGCTTTCTTT. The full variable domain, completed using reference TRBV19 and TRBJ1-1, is DGGITQSPKYLFRKEGQNVTLSCEQNLNHDAMYWYRQDPGQGLRLIYYSQIVNDFQKGDIAEGYSVSREKKESFPLTVTSAQKNPTAFYLCASSIRSGSGAFFGQGTRLTVV.

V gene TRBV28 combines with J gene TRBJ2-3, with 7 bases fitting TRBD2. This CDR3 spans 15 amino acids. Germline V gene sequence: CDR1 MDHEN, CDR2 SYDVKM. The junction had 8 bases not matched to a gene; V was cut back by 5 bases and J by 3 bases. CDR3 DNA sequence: TGTGCCAGCAGTGACCCTGCGGGAGCGACAGATACGCAGTATTTT. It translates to CASSDPAGATDTQYF.

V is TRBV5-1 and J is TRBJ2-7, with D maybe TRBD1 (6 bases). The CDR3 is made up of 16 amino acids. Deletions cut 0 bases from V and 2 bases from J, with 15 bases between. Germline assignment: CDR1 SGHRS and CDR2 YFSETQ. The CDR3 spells CASSLARQGTTYEQYF. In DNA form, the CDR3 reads TGCGCCAGCAGCTTGGCTCGCCAGGGGACCACCTACGAGCAGTACTTC.

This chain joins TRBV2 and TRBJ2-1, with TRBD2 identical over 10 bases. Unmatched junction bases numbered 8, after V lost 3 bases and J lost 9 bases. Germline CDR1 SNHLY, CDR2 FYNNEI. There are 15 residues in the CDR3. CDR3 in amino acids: CASSESLAGVGEQFF. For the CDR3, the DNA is TGTGCCAGCAGTGAGTCCCTAGCGGGAGTCGGTGAGCAGTTCTTC. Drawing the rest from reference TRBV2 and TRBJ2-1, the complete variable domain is EPEVTQTPSHQVTQMGQEVILRCVPISNHLYFYWYRQILGQKVEFLVSFYNNEISEKSEIFDDQFSVERPDGSNFTLKIRSTKLEDSAMYFCASSESLAGVGEQFFGPGTRLTVL.

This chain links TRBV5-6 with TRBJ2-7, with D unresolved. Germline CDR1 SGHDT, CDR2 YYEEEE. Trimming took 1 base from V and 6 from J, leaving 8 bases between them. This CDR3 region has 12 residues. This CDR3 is CASSLFSGEQYF. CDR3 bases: TGTGCCAGCAGCTTGTTTTCCGGCGAGCAGTACTTC.

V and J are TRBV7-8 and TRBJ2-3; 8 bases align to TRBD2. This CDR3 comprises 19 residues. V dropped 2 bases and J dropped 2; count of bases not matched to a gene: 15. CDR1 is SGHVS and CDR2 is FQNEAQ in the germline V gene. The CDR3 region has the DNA TGTGCCAGCAGCTTACAACTTCCGACATTAGCGGGATACACAGATACGCAGTATTTT. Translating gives CASSLQLPTLAGYTDTQYF. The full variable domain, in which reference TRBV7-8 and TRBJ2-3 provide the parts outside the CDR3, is GAGVSQSPRYKVAKRGQDVALRCDPISGHVSLFWYQQALGQGPEFLTYFQNEAQLDKSGLPSDRFFAERPEGSVSTLKIQRTQQEDSAVYLCASSLQLPTLAGYTDTQYFGPGTRLTVL.

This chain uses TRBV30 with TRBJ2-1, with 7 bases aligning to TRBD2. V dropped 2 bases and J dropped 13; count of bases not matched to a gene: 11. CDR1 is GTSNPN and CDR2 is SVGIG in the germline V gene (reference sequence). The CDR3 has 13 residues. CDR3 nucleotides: TGTGCCTGGAGTATCGGGACTATGAACATCCAGTTCTTC. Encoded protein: CAWSIGTMNIQFF.

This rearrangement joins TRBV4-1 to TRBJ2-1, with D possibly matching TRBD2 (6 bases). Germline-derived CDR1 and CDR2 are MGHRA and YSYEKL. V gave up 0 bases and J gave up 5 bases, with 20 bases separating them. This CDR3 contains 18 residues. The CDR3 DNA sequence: TGCGCCAGCAGCCAAGATCGCGTTAGGTCAGGGACTCACAATGAGCAGTTCTTC. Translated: CASSQDRVRSGTHNEQFF.

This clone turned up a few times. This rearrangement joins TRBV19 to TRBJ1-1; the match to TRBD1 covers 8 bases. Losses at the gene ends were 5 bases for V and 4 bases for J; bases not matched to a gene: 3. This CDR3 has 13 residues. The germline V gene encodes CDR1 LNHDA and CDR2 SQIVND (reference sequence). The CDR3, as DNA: TGTGCCAGTAGTCCACAGGGGGGCACTGAAGCTTTCTTT. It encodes CASSPQGGTEAFF.

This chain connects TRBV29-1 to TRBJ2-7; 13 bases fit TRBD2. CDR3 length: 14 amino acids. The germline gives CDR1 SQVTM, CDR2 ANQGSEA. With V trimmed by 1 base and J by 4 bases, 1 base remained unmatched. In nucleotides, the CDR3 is TGCAGCGTTGAAGGGACTAGCGGGAGTTACGAGCAGTACTTC. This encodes CSVEGTSGSYEQYF.

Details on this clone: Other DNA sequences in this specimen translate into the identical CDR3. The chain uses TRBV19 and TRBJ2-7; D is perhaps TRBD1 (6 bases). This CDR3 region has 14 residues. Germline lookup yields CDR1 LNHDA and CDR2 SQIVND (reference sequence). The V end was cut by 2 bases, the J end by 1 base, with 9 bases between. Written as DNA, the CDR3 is TGTGCCAGTAGTATATCACAGGGATCCTACGAGCAGTACTTC. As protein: CASSISQGSYEQYF.

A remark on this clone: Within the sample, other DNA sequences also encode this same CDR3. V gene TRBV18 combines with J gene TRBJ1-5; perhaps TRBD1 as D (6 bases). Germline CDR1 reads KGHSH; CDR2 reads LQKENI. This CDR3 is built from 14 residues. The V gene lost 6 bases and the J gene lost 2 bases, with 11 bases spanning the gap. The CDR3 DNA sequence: TGTGCCAGCTCCCCCCCAGGGGGCAATCAGCCCCAGCATTTT. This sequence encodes CASSPPGGNQPQHF.

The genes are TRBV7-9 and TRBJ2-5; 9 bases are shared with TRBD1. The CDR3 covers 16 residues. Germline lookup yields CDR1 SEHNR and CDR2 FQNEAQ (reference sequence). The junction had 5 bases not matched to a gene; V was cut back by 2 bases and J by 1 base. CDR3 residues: CASSLNVGQGQETQYF. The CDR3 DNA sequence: TGTGCCAGCAGCTTAAACGTGGGACAGGGCCAAGAGACCCAGTACTTC.

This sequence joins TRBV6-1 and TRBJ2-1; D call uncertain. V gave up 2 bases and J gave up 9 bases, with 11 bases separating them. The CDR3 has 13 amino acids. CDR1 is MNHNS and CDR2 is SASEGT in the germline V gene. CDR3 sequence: CASSESPRLEQFF. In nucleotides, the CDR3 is TGTGCCAGCAGTGAATCCCCAAGACTTGAGCAGTTCTTC.

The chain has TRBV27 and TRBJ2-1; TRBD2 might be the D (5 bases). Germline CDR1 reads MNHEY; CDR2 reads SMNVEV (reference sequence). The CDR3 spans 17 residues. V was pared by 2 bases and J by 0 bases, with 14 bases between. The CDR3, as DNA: TGTGCCAGCAGTTTAAATAGCGTAGGGAGCTCCTACAATGAGCAGTTCTTC. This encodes CASSLNSVGSSYNEQFF.

The CDR3 coding sequence is TGTGCCAGCAGCTTTGGGGGGACCTACGAGCAGTACTTC. It codes for CASSFGGTYEQYF. The V call is TRBV5-4, the J call TRBJ2-7, with D perhaps TRBD2 (6 bases). Per germline, CDR1 SGHNT and CDR2 YYREEE (reference sequence). V dropped 2 bases and J dropped 2 bases, with 8 bases sitting between them. The length of the CDR3 is 13 residues.

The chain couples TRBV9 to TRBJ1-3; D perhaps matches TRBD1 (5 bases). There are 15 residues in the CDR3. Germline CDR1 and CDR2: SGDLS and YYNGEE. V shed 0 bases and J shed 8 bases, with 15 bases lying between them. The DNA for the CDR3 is TGTGCCAGCAGCGTAGTACAGGAATGGGTAGACACCATATATTTT. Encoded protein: CASSVVQEWVDTIYF. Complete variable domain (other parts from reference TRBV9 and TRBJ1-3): DSGVTQTPKHLITATGQRVTLRCSPRSGDLSVYWYQQSLDQGLQFLIQYYNGEERAKGNILERFSAQQFPDLHSELNLSSLELGDSALYFCASSVVQEWVDTIYFGEGSWLTVV.

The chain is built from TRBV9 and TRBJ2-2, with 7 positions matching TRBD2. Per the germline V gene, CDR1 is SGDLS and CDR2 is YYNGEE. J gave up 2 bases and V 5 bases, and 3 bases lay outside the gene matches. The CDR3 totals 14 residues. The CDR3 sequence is CASSSGSNTGELFF. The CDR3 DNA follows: TGTGCCAGCAGTAGCGGGTCTAACACCGGGGAGCTGTTTTTT.

CDR3 nucleotides: TGCGCCAGCAGCGCCCAGGGCTCCTACAATGAGCAGTTCTTC. Translating it yields CASSAQGSYNEQFF. This sequence joins TRBV5-1 and TRBJ2-1; possible D gene TRBD1, 5 bases. Germline-derived CDR1 and CDR2 are SGHRS and YFSETQ. CDR3 length: 14 residues. Trimming removed 4 bases at V and 0 bases at J, with 8 bases between.

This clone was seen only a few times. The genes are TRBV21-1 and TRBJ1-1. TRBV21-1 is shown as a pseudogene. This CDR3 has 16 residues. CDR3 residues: CASSKAQLVGDTEAFF. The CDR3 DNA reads TGTGCCAGCAGCAAAGCGCAGTTAGTAGGAGACACTGAAGCTTTCTTT.

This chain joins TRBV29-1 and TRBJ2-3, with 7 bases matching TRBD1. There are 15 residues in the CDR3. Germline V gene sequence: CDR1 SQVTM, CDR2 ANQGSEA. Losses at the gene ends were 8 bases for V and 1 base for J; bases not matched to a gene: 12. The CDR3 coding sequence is TGCAGCACGAGAATGACAGGGTCAGGCACAGATACGCAGTATTTT. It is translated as CSTRMTGSGTDTQYF.

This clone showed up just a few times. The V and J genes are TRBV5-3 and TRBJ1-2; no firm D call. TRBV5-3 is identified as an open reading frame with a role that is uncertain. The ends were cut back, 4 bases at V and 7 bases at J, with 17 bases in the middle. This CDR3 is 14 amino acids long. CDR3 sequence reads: CARSPLLRVGGYTF. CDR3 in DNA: TGTGCCAGAAGCCCGCTGTTGAGGGTTGGTGGCTACACCTTC.

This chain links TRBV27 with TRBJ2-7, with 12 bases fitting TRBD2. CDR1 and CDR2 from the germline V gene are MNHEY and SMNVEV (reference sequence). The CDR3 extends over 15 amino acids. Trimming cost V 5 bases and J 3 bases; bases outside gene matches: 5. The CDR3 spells CASSPRTSGVYEQYF. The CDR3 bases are TGTGCCAGCAGTCCTCGGACTAGCGGGGTCTACGAGCAGTACTTC.